This T cell receptor (beta chain) was sequenced during a study of cytomegalovirus exposure and HLA in healthy donors. The PCR made use of 60 Vbeta and 13 Jbeta primers. Here immunoSEQ multiplex PCR was the method, and the copy in TCRdb shows in-frame clones only, minus some. The profile shows 120,000 or so clones, 66% of them singletons. The CDR3 is made up of 12 amino acids. Trimming took 2 bases from V and 10 from J; bases not matched to a gene: 2. Per the germline V gene, CDR1 is SGHTA and CDR2 is FQGNSA. Sequencing was carried out using PBMCs. The sequence came from a man younger than 35 in good health and CMV-seronegative. The V gene is TRBV7-2, the J gene TRBJ1-1; 9 nucleotides agree with TRBD1. CDR3 sequence: CASSLYRGPAFF. CDR3 nucleotide sequence: TGTGCCAGCAGCTTATACAGGGGGCCAGCTTTCTTT.